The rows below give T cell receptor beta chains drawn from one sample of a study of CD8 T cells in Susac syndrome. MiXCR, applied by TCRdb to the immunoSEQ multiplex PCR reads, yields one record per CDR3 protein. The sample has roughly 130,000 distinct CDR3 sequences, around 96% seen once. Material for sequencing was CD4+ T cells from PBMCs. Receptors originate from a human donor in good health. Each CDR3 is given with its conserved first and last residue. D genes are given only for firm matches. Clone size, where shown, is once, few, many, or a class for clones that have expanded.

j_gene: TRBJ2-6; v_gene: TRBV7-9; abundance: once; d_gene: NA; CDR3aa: CASSSGGHSGANVLTF; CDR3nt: TGTGCCAGCAGCTCCGGTGGGCACTCTGGGGCCAACGTCCTGACTTTC
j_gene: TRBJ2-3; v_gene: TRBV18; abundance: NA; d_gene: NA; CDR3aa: CASSSPGATDTQYF; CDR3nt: TGTGCCAGCTCCTCTCCGGGCGCCACAGATACGCAGTATTTT
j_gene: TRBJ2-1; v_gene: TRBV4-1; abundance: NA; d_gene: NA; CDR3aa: CASSRGPDYNEQFF; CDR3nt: TGCGCCAGCAGCCGGGGCCCCGACTACAATGAGCAGTTCTTC
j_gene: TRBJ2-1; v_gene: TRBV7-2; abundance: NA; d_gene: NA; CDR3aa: CASSSDPHNEQFF; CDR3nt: TGTGCCAGCAGCTCGGACCCCCACAATGAGCAGTTCTTC
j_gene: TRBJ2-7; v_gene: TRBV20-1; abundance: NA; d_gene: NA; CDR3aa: CSVNPGGPSYEQYF; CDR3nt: TGCAGTGTTAACCCCGGGGGGCCTTCCTACGAGCAGTACTTC
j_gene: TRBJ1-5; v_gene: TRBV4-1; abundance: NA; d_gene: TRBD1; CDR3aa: CASSPGRDRANQPQHF; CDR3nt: TGCGCCAGTTCCCCTGGGAGGGACAGGGCCAATCAGCCCCAGCATTTT
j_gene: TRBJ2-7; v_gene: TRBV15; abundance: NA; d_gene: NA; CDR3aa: CATSPRETSYEQYF; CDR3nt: TGTGCCACCAGCCCTCGAGAGACCTCCTACGAGCAGTACTTC
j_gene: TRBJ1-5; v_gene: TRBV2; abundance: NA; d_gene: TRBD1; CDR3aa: CASSEDNDRGEPQHF; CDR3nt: TGTGCCAGCAGTGAAGATAACGACAGGGGGGAGCCCCAGCATTTT
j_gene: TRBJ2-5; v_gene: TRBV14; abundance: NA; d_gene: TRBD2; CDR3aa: CASSQDPMTSGRRQTQYF; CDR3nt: TGTGCCAGCAGCCAGGATCCTATGACTAGCGGGAGGCGGCAGACCCAGTACTTC
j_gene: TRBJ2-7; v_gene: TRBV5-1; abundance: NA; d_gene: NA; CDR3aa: CASSRSLGEQYF; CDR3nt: TGCGCCAGCAGCCGGAGCCTGGGGGAGCAGTACTTC
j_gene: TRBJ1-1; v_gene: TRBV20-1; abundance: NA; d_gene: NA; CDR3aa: CSARRQANTEAFF; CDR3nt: TGCAGTGCGAGACGGCAGGCGAACACTGAAGCTTTCTTT
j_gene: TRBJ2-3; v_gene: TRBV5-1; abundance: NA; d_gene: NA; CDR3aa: CASSFRRVTDTQYF; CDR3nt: TGCGCCAGCAGCTTCAGACGGGTCACAGATACGCAGTATTTT
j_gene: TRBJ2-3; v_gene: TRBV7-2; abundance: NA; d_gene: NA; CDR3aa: CASSLSGSFTDTQYF; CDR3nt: TGTGCCAGCAGCTTATCAGGCAGCTTTACAGATACGCAGTATTTT
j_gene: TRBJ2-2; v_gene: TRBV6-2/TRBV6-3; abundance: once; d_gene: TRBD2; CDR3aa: CASISGGSYNTGELFF; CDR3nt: TGTGCCAGCATCTCGGGCGGGAGCTATAACACCGGGGAGCTGTTTTTT
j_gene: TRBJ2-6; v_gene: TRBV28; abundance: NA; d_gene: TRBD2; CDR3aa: CASSQPSGRASGANVLTF; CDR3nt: TGTGCCAGCAGCCAACCTAGCGGTCGCGCCTCTGGGGCCAACGTCCTGACTTTC
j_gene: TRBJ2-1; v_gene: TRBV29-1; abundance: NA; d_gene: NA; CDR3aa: CSVRSVRYNEQFF; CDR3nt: TGCAGCGTTAGGTCAGTGAGGTACAATGAGCAGTTCTTC
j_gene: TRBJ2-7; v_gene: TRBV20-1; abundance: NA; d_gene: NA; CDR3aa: CSATDYEQYF; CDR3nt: TGCAGTGCTACAGACTACGAGCAGTACTTC
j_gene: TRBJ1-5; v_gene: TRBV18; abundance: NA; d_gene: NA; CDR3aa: CASSPVEGHQPQHF; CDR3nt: TGTGCCAGCTCACCCGTCGAGGGGCATCAGCCCCAGCATTTT